The rows below give T cell receptor beta chains drawn from one sample of a study of cytomegalovirus exposure and HLA in healthy donors. The data were produced by immunoSEQ multiplex PCR, yet TCRdb's version contains in-frame clones alone and is incomplete. The table lists 170,000 or so clones, about 78% of them singletons. Material for sequencing was PBMCs. All receptors come from a woman aged 50 to 60 in good health and CMV-seropositive. CDR3s include the opening cysteine and the closing phenylalanine or tryptophan. The D gene is left open where the match is weak. Clone size is stated in some rows and not others, as once, few, many or a class when expanded.

v_call	d_call	j_call	clone_size	cdr3_aa	cdr3_nt
TRBV6-4	TRBD1	TRBJ1-2	NA	CASSDVSGQAKDYGYTF	TGTGCCAGCAGTGACGTCTCGGGACAGGCGAAGGACTATGGCTACACCTTC
TRBV5-1	NA	TRBJ2-2	NA	CASSWIPDAGGELFF	TGCGCCAGCAGCTGGATCCCGGACGCGGGCGGGGAACTGTTTTTT
TRBV27	NA	TRBJ1-5	NA	CASSLRRGQPQHF	TGTGCCAGCAGTTTAAGGCGGGGGCAGCCCCAGCATTTT
TRBV11-2	NA	TRBJ2-7	NA	CASSPDSRSVYEQYF	TGTGCCAGCAGCCCCGACTCCAGATCGGTGTACGAGCAGTACTTC
TRBV11-2	TRBD2	TRBJ2-5	NA	CASSRGLGSGALTQYF	TGTGCCAGCAGCCGTGGCCTAGGTAGCGGGGCCCTAACCCAGTACTTC
TRBV10-3	NA	TRBJ2-1	NA	CAISLRRGSYNEQFF	TGTGCCATCAGCCTTCGAAGGGGCTCCTACAATGAGCAGTTCTTC
TRBV7-8	TRBD1	TRBJ1-6	NA	CASSPQGVPSPLHF	TGTGCCAGCAGCCCTCAGGGGGTCCCTTCACCCCTCCACTTT
TRBV18	TRBD1	TRBJ1-1	NA	CASSPGSGGPRLTEAFF	TGTGCCAGCTCACCCGGGTCAGGGGGCCCTCGATTAACTGAAGCTTTCTTT
TRBV18	NA	TRBJ1-5	NA	CASSPSANTGPQHF	TGTGCCAGCTCACCCTCGGCGAACACGGGGCCCCAGCATTTT
TRBV18	TRBD2	TRBJ2-5	NA	CASSLRPGGMETQYF	TGTGCCAGCTCACTCCGCCCGGGGGGGATGGAGACCCAGTACTTC
TRBV10-3	TRBD1	TRBJ1-2	once	CAIRDRGLGGYTF	TGTGCCATCAGGGACAGGGGTCTTGGTGGCTACACCTTC
TRBV7-8	NA	TRBJ1-5	NA	CASSGGRGLEPQHF	TGTGCCAGCAGCGGGGGGCGGGGGCTGGAGCCCCAGCATTTT
TRBV5-1	NA	TRBJ2-5	NA	CASSLGQGKETQYF	TGCGCCAGCAGCTTGGGGCAGGGTAAGGAGACCCAGTACTTC
TRBV2	NA	TRBJ1-2	NA	CASSEGRIYGYTF	TGTGCCAGCAGTGAGGGCAGAATCTATGGCTACACCTTC
TRBV2	TRBD1	TRBJ1-3	NA	CASSEGTGRNTIYF	TGTGCCAGCAGTGAAGGGACAGGGAGGAACACCATATATTTT
TRBV6-5	NA	TRBJ1-1	NA	CASSITGTRITEAFF	TGTGCCAGCAGTATTACCGGGACAAGAATCACTGAAGCTTTCTTT
TRBV7-7	NA	TRBJ2-1	NA	CASSTDLSYNEQFF	TGTGCTAGCAGCACAGACCTCTCCTACAATGAGCAGTTCTTC
TRBV5-5	NA	TRBJ2-7	once	CASSFDIYEQYF	TGTGCCAGCAGCTTCGACATCTACGAGCAGTACTTC
TRBV5-1	TRBD1	TRBJ2-7	NA	CASSLEGTGGYEQYF	TGCGCCAGCAGCTTGGAAGGGACAGGGGGCTACGAGCAGTACTTC
TRBV9	TRBD2	TRBJ2-1	NA	CASSLLSGGDYNEQFF	TGTGCCAGCAGCTTATTGAGCGGGGGGGACTACAATGAGCAGTTCTTC
TRBV7-7	NA	TRBJ2-2	NA	CASSLAINRADTGELFF	TGTGCCAGCAGCTTAGCGATAAACAGGGCTGACACCGGGGAGCTGTTTTTT
TRBV7-9	NA	TRBJ1-3	NA	CASSLVAGPNTIYF	TGTGCCAGCAGCTTAGTGGCAGGGCCGAACACCATATATTTT
TRBV10-3	NA	TRBJ1-5	NA	CAISEGAGRGQPQHF	TGTGCCATCAGTGAAGGGGCAGGGAGGGGTCAGCCCCAGCATTTT
TRBV5-1	NA	TRBJ2-3	NA	CASSPLGGPTDTQYF	TGCGCCAGCAGCCCTTTGGGGGGACCCACAGATACGCAGTATTTT
TRBV11-3	TRBD2	TRBJ2-1	NA	CASSLSLGGVHNEQFF	TGTGCCAGCAGCTTGTCGCTGGGGGGGGTTCACAATGAGCAGTTCTTC
TRBV5-6	TRBD1	TRBJ1-2	NA	CASSLRQGAFGYTF	TGTGCCAGCAGCTTGAGACAGGGGGCGTTTGGCTACACCTTC
TRBV5-6	TRBD1	TRBJ1-5	once	CASSLARDRRQHF	TGTGCCAGCAGCTTGGCACGGGACAGGCGACAGCATTTT
TRBV6-5	NA	TRBJ1-1	NA	CASTKRRGMNTEAFF	TGTGCCAGCACCAAGAGGAGGGGCATGAACACTGAAGCTTTCTTT